The source of this TCR beta chain is a study of untreated major depressive disorder (dated by TCRdb to 2017 to 2018). Looking at the study overall: This cross-sectional case-control study compared T cell phenotype and TCR repertoire between antidepressant-free major depressive disorder patients and individually matched non-depressed controls. Differences in Vbeta 5.1, Vbeta 11 and Vbeta 22 usage observed by flow cytometry in the whole cohort were followed up by sequencing.

Study-wide conclusions, independent of this receptor: The sequencing comparisons used one-tailed planned tests on only three preselected Vbeta families. In every sequenced subject, all of the top five TRBV05-01 clones were private clones. In the sequencing data, TRBV25-01 and TRBV02-01 usage matched the flow-cytometry pattern without reaching statistical significance. Because of strict matching and exclusion criteria, the study sample was comparatively small, which limits how generalizable the findings are. In CD4+ T cells, sequencing confirmed that depressed patients used TRBV05-01 (Vbeta 5.1) more than controls did, with a one-tailed test giving p = 0.040.

This clone turned up a few times. The clone's antigen remains unknown. No quality values exist for individual bases; no much larger clone is one base distant. CDR1 and CDR2 are read off the germline V gene as SNHLY and FYNNEI. V is clipped by 6 bases and J by 5 bases, and the sequence between their germline boundaries is 7 bases long. The CDR3 holds 11 amino acids from the cysteine to the phenylalanine. The only DNA kept is the CDR3, 33 bases in frame from the first base. Each depressed patient was matched pairwise with a non-depressed control on sex, age, current smoking status and body mass index. European descent was reported for all participants. A DSM-IV diagnosis of major depressive disorder and a Hamilton Rating Scale for Depression score of at least 18 were present in all patients. Before enrollment, patients had taken no psychiatric medication, antidepressants included, for at least 8 weeks. Depression severity ranging from moderate to severe was represented among patients. Major medical conditions, Axis I/II comorbidities, regular medication or illicit drug use, and drinking over 100 g alcohol weekly were applied as exclusion criteria for all participants. Roughly 30 ml of peripheral blood was drawn into EDTA tubes from each participant. CD4+ T cells were purified from thawed PBMCs by magnetic negative selection with the BD IMag Human CD4 T Lymphocyte Enrichment Set. A purity of about 95% was typically achieved with the CD4+ enrichment method, as confirmed by flow cytometry. A subgroup of a few case-control pairs, chosen blind to chemokine receptor expression and flow-cytometric repertoire skewing results, underwent TCRbeta sequencing. All blood samples were drawn in the morning at 8:00 a.m., and PBMCs were separated by Ficoll-Hypaque gradient centrifugation. PBMCs were cryopreserved by gradual cooling to -80°C and stored in liquid nitrogen until assayed.

The Qiagen DNeasy Blood and Tissue Kit was used to extract total genomic DNA from the purified CD4+ T cells. Amplification and sequencing of the TCRbeta CDR3 region, as defined according to IMGT, were carried out with immunoSEQ immunosequencing protocols. As for how the authors treated the data: Preprocessing of raw sequence data for PCR and sequencing error correction was performed by the immunoSEQ service. The sequence data were imported into the immunoSEQ Analyzer and were further analyzed using VDJtools v1.0.7. The paired Wilcoxon signed-rank test was used to test for differences between patients and controls. Sourced from immuneACCESS, this table was stored by TCRdb with only in-frame sequences that have V and J called. A share of the clones is absent; for the studies checked, an unresolved V gene accounts for under half, and the remainder has no known explanation. V, J and clone size derive from that table, while D and trimming were established from the DNA sequence. Here the sample has under 15,000 clones; approximately 90% occur a single time. Approximately 1.7% of the sample rests with the top ten.

Sequenced sample: CD4+ T cells from PBMCs. The chain uses TRBV2 and TRBJ1-2; no D gene call is confident. The sequence was obtained from a woman aged 25 to 39 with major depressive disorder. CDR3 reads: CASRLGYGYTF. The DNA sequence reads TGTGCCAGCAGGCTAGGATATGGCTACACCTTC.